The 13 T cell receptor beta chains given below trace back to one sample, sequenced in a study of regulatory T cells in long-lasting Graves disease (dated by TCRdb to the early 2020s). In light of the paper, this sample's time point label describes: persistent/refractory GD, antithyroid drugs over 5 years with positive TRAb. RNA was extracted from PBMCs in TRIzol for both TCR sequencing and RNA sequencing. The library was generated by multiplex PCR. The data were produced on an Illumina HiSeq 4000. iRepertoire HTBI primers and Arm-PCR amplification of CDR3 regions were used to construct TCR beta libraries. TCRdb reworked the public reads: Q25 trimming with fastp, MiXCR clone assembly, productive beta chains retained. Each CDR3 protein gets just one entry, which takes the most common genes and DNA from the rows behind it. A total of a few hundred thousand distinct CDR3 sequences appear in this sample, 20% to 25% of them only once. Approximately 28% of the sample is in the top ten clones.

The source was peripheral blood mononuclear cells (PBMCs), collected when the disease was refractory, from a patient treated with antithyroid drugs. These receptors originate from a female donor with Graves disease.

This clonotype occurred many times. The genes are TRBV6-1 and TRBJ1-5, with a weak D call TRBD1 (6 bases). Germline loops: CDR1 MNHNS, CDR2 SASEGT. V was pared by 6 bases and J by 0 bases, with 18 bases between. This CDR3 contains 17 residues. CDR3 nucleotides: TGTGCCAGCAGCCCTGCTGGCAGGGGAGGTAGCAATCAGCCCCAGCATTTT. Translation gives CASSPAGRGGSNQPQHF.

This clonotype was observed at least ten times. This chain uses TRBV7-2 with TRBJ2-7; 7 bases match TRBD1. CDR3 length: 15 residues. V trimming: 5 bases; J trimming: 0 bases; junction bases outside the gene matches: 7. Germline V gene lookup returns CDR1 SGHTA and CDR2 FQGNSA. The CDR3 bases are TGTGCCAGCAGCCTATTCCGGGACAGCTCCTACGAGCAGTACTTC. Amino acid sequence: CASSLFRDSSYEQYF.

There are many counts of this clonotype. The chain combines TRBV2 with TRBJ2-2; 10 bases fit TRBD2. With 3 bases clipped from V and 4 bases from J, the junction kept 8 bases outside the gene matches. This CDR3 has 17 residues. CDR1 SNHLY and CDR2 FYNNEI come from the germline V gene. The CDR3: CASSEINIAGGTGELFF. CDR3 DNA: TGTGCCAGCAGTGAGATAAATATAGCGGGAGGCACCGGGGAGCTGTTTTTT.

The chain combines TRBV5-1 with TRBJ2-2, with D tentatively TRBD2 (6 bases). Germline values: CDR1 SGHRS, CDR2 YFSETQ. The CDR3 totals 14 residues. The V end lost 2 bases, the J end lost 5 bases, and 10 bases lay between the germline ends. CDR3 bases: TGCGCCAGCAGCTTACCGGAGGGAACCGGGGAGCTGTTTTTT. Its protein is CASSLPEGTGELFF.

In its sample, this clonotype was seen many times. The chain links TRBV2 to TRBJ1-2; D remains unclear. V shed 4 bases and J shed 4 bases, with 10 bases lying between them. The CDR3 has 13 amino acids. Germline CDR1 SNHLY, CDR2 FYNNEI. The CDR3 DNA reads TGTGCCAGCAGTGCTGAGGCAGGCTATGGCTACACCTTC. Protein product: CASSAEAGYGYTF.

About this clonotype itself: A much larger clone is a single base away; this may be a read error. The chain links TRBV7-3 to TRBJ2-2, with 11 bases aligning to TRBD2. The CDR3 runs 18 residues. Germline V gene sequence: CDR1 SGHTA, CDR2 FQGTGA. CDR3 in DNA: TGTGTCAGCAGCCTCAGGGTACTAGCGGGAGCGGCTACCGGGGAGCTGTTTTTT. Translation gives CVSSLRVLAGAATGELFF.

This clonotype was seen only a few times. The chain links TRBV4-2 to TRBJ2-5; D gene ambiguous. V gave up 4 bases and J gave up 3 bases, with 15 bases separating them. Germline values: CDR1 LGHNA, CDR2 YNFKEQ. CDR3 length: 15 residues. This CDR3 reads CASSLNPYGEETQYF. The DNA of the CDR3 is TGTGCCAGCAGCCTTAACCCCTATGGCGAAGAGACCCAGTACTTC.

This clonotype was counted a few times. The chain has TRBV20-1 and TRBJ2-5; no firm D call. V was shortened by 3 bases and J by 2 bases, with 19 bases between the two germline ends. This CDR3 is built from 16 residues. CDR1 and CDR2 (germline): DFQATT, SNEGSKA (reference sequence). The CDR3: CSASTVSQRIQETQYF. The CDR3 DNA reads TGCAGTGCTAGCACGGTATCTCAGCGCATACAAGAGACCCAGTACTTC.

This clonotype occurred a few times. For the CDR3, the DNA is TGTGCCAGCAGCTTAGGCCCTCCCGCACCCGGGGAGCTGTTTTTT. Protein product: CASSLGPPAPGELFF. The chain links TRBV11-3 to TRBJ2-2, with unresolved D. Germline V CDR1 and CDR2: SGHNT, YENEEA. Trimming left V 1 base short and J 6 bases short, with 12 bases between. The CDR3 totals 15 residues.

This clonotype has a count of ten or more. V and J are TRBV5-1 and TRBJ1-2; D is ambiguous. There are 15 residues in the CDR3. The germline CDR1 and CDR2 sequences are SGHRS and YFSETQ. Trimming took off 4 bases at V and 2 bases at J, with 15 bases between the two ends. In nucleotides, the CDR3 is TGCGCCAGCAGCCTCGCTCAGAGGACCAACTATGGCTACACCTTC. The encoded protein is CASSLAQRTNYGYTF.

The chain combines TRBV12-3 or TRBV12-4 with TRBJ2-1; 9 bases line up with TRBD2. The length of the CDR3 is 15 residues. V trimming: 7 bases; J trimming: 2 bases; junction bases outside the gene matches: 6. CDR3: CASTWGGRAYNEQFF. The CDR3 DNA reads TGTGCCAGCACCTGGGGCGGGAGGGCCTACAATGAGCAGTTCTTC.

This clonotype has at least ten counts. CDR3 coding DNA: TGTGCCAGCAGCGCTACACCGGGCATGAACACTGAAGCTTTCTTT. Amino acid sequence: CASSATPGMNTEAFF. This sequence joins TRBV6-1 and TRBJ1-1; D is unresolved. Per the germline V gene, CDR1 is MNHNS and CDR2 is SASEGT. Trimming left V 6 bases short and J 0 bases short, with 14 bases between. The CDR3 has 15 residues.

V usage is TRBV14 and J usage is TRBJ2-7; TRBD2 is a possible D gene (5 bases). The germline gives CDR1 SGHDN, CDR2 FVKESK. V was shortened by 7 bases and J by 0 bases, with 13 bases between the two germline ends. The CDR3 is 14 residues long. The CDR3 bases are TGTGCCAGCAAGAGCGGAATGAGCTCCTACGAGCAGTACTTC. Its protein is CASKSGMSSYEQYF.